This T cell receptor beta chain was captured by sequencing in a study of cytomegalovirus exposure and HLA in healthy donors. Study conclusions and caveats: Associated with cytomegalovirus, according to the listing, were some 180 TCR beta chains. Rare TCR sequences predominated, though certain public TCRs were found in many donors. A classifier reportedly called cytomegalovirus status with high sensitivity and specificity.

CDR3 length: 16 amino acids. About this clone itself: As yet, its antigen is unknown.

Profiling relied on immunoSEQ multiplex PCR, and the TCRdb table lists in-frame clones only, not all of them. The table has tens of thousands of clones, over 95% seen once. This receptor was identified in a man younger than 30 in good health and CMV-seronegative. The sequencing sample was made of PBMCs. This chain links TRBV12-1 with TRBJ1-2; TRBD1 is taken as the D call from the table, unchecked against the DNA. TRBV12-1 is an annotated pseudogene. CDR3 bases: TGTGCCAGCAGCGATGTTAGACAGCCTAATAACTATGGCTACACCTTC. This sequence encodes CASSDVRQPNNYGYTF.